This T cell receptor (beta chain) was found in a study of molecular identifiers for immune sequencing clone quantification. TCRdb passed the PCR reads through MiXCR, listing each CDR3 protein once. The sample contains 80,000 to 100,000 distinct CDR3 sequences, roughly 24% of which appear only once. Germline CDR1 DFQATT, CDR2 SNEGSKA (reference sequence). The CDR3 consists of 13 residues. Trimming left V 6 bases short and J 0 bases short, with 10 bases between. This sequence joins TRBV20-1 and TRBJ2-3, with D unclear. This clonotype originated in a human donor in good health. Some libraries in this study had Jurkat cell RNA spiked in. Sequencing was done on a sample of naive CD8+ T cells from blood, with Jurkat cell RNA spiked in. As for subset: FACS-sorted CD8+CD4-CCR7+CD45RA+ naive T cells. Here the CDR3 DNA reads TGCAGTGCCATAACCCCTAGCACAGATACGCAGTATTTT. Translating gives CSAITPSTDTQYF.